Below, 20 T cell receptor beta chains from the same sample are listed, as sequenced in a study of cytomegalovirus exposure and HLA in healthy donors. Primers included in the PCR were 60 Vbeta and 13 Jbeta primers. Sequencing was performed with immunoSEQ multiplex PCR; in TCRdb, only in-frame clones are kept and a portion is missing. The table has approximately 140,000 clones, around 72% seen once. Material: PBMCs. The source is a middle-aged woman in good health and CMV-seronegative.

This clone was seen more than once but under ten times. V and J are TRBV19 and TRBJ1-1; tentative D call: TRBD1 (6 bases). CDR1 LNHDA and CDR2 SQIVND come from the germline V gene (reference sequence). Trimming shortened V by 6 bases and J by 7 bases, and 18 bases separated the two germline ends. This CDR3 is 14 amino acids long. CDR3 sequence reads: CASRPRGGEGEAFF. The CDR3 DNA sequence: TGTGCCAGTAGACCCCGGGGGGGCGAGGGTGAAGCTTTCTTT.

The V call is TRBV13, the J call TRBJ2-5, with 9 bases that match TRBD1. The DNA end is a closer match to TRBJ2-7, so the J assignment may be wrong. CDR1 and CDR2 from the germline V gene are PRHDT and FYEKMQ (reference sequence). The CDR3 loop spans 14 amino acids. The CDR3 region has the DNA TGTGCCAGCAGTCATCGGACAGGGGCCTACGAGCAGTACTTC. Protein product: CASSHRTGAYEQYF.

In its sample, this clone was seen a few times. J is TRBJ2-7 and V is TRBV4-2, with 10 bases lining up with TRBD2. Germline CDR1 LGHNA, CDR2 YNFKEQ. J gave up 5 bases and V 3 bases, and 4 bases lay outside the gene matches. The CDR3 contains 14 residues. The CDR3 reads CASSQGLAGDEQYF. The CDR3 nucleotides read TGTGCCAGCAGCCAGGGGCTAGCGGGAGACGAGCAGTACTTC.

The chain couples TRBV5-1 to TRBJ1-5; D is perhaps TRBD1 (6 bases). Between the trimmed V and J ends, which lost 4 bases and 3 bases, there was a span of 8 bases. The CDR3 contains 13 residues. The germline V gene encodes CDR1 SGHRS and CDR2 YFSETQ. For the CDR3, the DNA is TGCGCCAGCAGCAGGGGGACCAATCAGCCCCAGCATTTT. Encoded protein: CASSRGTNQPQHF.

The V and J genes are TRBV6-5 and TRBJ2-2, with 8 positions matching TRBD2. This CDR3 is 15 amino acids long. Germline V CDR1 and CDR2: MNHEY, SVGAGI. Trimming removed 1 base from V and 6 bases from J; junction bases left unmatched: 4. As DNA, the CDR3 is TGTGCCAGCAGTTACTGGCGGGGGGTTTCCGGGGAGCTGTTTTTT. It is translated as CASSYWRGVSGELFF.

The chain couples TRBV30 to TRBJ2-3; possible D gene TRBD2, 7 bases. Looked up from germline, CDR1 is GTSNPN and CDR2 is SVGIG (reference sequence). Trimming pared 3 bases from V and 0 bases from J, leaving 16 bases between. The CDR3 has 16 amino acids. CDR3 sequence: CAWSRGGGPSTDTQYF. The CDR3 DNA is TGTGCCTGGAGCCGGGGAGGGGGTCCTAGCACAGATACGCAGTATTTT.

The rearrangement links TRBV11-2 to TRBJ1-2; D may be TRBD1 (5 bases). Per germline, CDR1 SGHAT and CDR2 FQNNGV. The V and J ends lost 3 bases and 2 bases respectively, with 13 bases between them. CDR3 length: 15 residues. This CDR3 reads CASSFGAGVNYGYTF. The DNA of the CDR3 is TGTGCCAGCAGCTTTGGGGCGGGGGTAAACTATGGCTACACCTTC.

This chain links TRBV13 with TRBJ2-3, with TRBD2 matching 8 bases. The CDR3 loop spans 16 amino acids. V dropped 5 bases and J dropped 2; count of bases not matched to a gene: 9. Germline loops: CDR1 PRHDT, CDR2 FYEKMQ (reference sequence). The CDR3 bases are TGTGCCAGCAGCCTTTCGAGCGGGAGACCCACAGATACGCAGTATTTT. Its translation: CASSLSSGRPTDTQYF.

The chain employs TRBV5-6 and TRBJ1-1; no reliable D call. The CDR3 consists of 13 residues. Trimming stripped 2 bases from V and 1 base from J, with 6 bases between. The germline V gene has CDR1 SGHDT and CDR2 YYEEEE. CDR3 DNA sequence: TGTGCCAGCAGCTTTACCGGGAACACTGAAGCTTTCTTT. Translation: CASSFTGNTEAFF.

This clone was seen once. V gene TRBV6-5 combines with J gene TRBJ1-2; 8 bases line up with TRBD1. J gave up 8 bases and V 5 bases, and 10 bases lay outside the gene matches. The CDR3 is 14 amino acids. CDR1 MNHEY and CDR2 SVGAGI come from the germline V gene. The CDR3 spells CASSQGQGFLGYTF. DNA of the CDR3: TGTGCCAGCAGTCAAGGACAGGGTTTCCTCGGCTACACCTTC.

This chain uses TRBV6-4 with TRBJ2-1; D is possibly TRBD2 (6 bases). The CDR3 totals 13 residues. Germline loops: CDR1 MRHNA, CDR2 SNTAGT. Trimming stripped 3 bases from V and 7 bases from J, with 10 bases between. Here the CDR3 reads CASSERERNEQFF. The DNA of the CDR3 is TGTGCCAGCAGTGAACGGGAGAGGAATGAGCAGTTCTTC.

This sequence joins TRBV2 and TRBJ1-2, with no clear D. CDR3 length: 15 amino acids. Germline CDR1 SNHLY, CDR2 FYNNEI. V lost 6 bases to trimming and J lost 1 base, with 15 bases between them. The DNA for the CDR3 is TGTGCCAGCAGGGAGATTTTGGGTCTTAACTATGGCTACACCTTC. Translated: CASREILGLNYGYTF.

The chain recombines TRBV27 with TRBJ2-7; 14 nucleotides align to TRBD2. Germline assignment: CDR1 MNHEY and CDR2 SMNVEV (reference sequence). Trimming at V came to 5 bases and at J to 5 bases, leaving 8 bases not matched to a gene. CDR3 length: 16 residues. The DNA of the CDR3 is TGTGCCAGCAGTCAACGGACTAGCGGGGGGAATAACGAGCAGTACTTC. It yields the protein CASSQRTSGGNNEQYF.

The chain links TRBV27 to TRBJ2-7; the match to TRBD1 covers 10 bases. The junction had 8 bases not matched to a gene; V was cut back by 5 bases and J by 4 bases. The CDR3 has 15 residues. In germline, CDR1 is MNHEY, CDR2 SMNVEV (reference sequence). The CDR3 spells CASSATGTGAYEQYF. The CDR3 coding sequence is TGTGCCAGCAGTGCCACCGGGACAGGGGCATACGAGCAGTACTTC.

The CDR3 coding sequence is TGTGCCAGCAGCCTAGTCACAGGGTGGAATCAGCCCCAGCATTTT. Encoded protein: CASSLVTGWNQPQHF. The chain couples TRBV28 to TRBJ1-5; D perhaps matches TRBD1 (6 bases). The CDR3 loop spans 15 amino acids. The V gene lost 6 bases and the J gene lost 4 bases, with 16 bases spanning the gap. Per the germline V gene, CDR1 is MDHEN and CDR2 is SYDVKM.

Details on this clone: Its ends do not fully match the called genes, so a read error is possible. The chain uses TRBV27 and TRBJ2-4; 7 bases fit TRBD2. Germline V lookup: CDR1 MNHEY, CDR2 SMNVEV (reference sequence). The length of the CDR3 is 17 residues. CDR3 in amino acids: CASSPSWRGRGKNSQYF. CDR3 DNA sequence: TGTGCCAGCAGCCCTTCCTGGCGCGGGAGAGGCAAAAACAGTCAGTACTTC.

This clone was seen more than once but under ten times. The chain recombines TRBV10-3 with TRBJ1-6; no clear D. The V end lost 7 bases, the J end lost 7 bases, and 11 bases lay between the germline ends. CDR1 is ENHRY, CDR2 SYGVKD, per germline. This CDR3 has 13 residues. The CDR3 sequence: CAITPGWNSPLHF. The CDR3 DNA follows: TGTGCCATCACCCCGGGTTGGAATTCACCCCTCCACTTT.

CDR3: CASSGHNITEAFF. The CDR3 bases are TGTGCCAGTAGTGGACACAATATCACTGAAGCTTTCTTT. V is TRBV19 and J is TRBJ1-1; TRBD1 might be the D (5 bases). V was clipped by 5 bases and J by 4 bases, with 11 bases between them. The germline V gene has CDR1 LNHDA and CDR2 SQIVND (reference sequence). This CDR3 comprises 13 residues.

V gene TRBV4-2 combines with J gene TRBJ1-1; TRBD1 aligns across 10 bases. This CDR3 is built from 17 residues. Germline V CDR1 and CDR2: LGHNA, YNFKEQ. The V segment lost 0 bases and the J segment 7 bases; nucleotides outside the gene matches: 11. CDR3 amino acids: CASSQDRYPGQGIEAFF. The CDR3 DNA follows: TGTGCCAGCAGCCAAGATCGCTATCCGGGACAGGGGATTGAAGCTTTCTTT.

CDR3 amino acids: CASSLTPGDEAFF. CDR3 coding DNA: TGTGCCAGCAGCTTAACCCCGGGGGATGAAGCTTTCTTT. This sequence joins TRBV7-3 and TRBJ1-1, with a weak D call TRBD1 (5 bases). Germline CDR1 SGHTA, CDR2 FQGTGA. Trimming shortened V by 0 bases and J by 7 bases, and 9 bases separated the two germline ends. This CDR3 spans 13 amino acids.